Sequencing of this T cell receptor beta chain was carried out in a study of cytomegalovirus exposure and HLA in healthy donors. The wider study: Early released data had about 80 million unique TCRs, all coming from HLA-typed donors.

Both 60 Vbeta primers and 13 Jbeta primers went into the PCR. The repertoire was sequenced with immunoSEQ multiplex PCR; TCRdb's copy has only in-frame clones and lacks some. Found here are about 260,000 clones, 84% of them singletons; the top ten hold more than 1.5%. Unmatched junction bases numbered 6, after V lost 1 base and J lost 7 bases. Germline loops: CDR1 MNHEY, CDR2 SVGAGI. The CDR3 length is 15 residues. This chain connects TRBV6-5 to TRBJ2-2, with TRBD1 matching over 7 bases. This TCR came from a woman between 40 and 50 years old in good health and CMV-seropositive. The sequencing input was PBMCs. The CDR3 DNA reads as TGTGCCAGCAGTTACTATGAGGGGGCGGGCGGGGAGCTGTTTTTT. Amino acid sequence: CASSYYEGAGGELFF.